These 25 T cell receptor beta chains originate from one sample sequenced in a study of cytotoxic CD8 clonotypes in ibrutinib-treated CLL. Assay: immunoSEQ multiplex PCR; the TCRdb copy retains only in-frame clones and omits some. Of roughly 58,000 clones in the sample, 50% to 65% were seen once. Here the sequenced sample was PBMCs, taken at disease progression, from a patient treated with ibrutinib. These receptors all come from a human donor with chronic lymphocytic leukemia.

V is TRBV30 and J is TRBJ1-4; weak D call: TRBD1 (6 bases). Germline V gene lookup returns CDR1 GTSNPN and CDR2 SVGIG (reference sequence). Trimming cost V 3 bases and J 8 bases, with 13 bases left between them. This CDR3 contains 13 residues. This CDR3 is CAWRGASTEKLFF. The DNA for the CDR3 is TGTGCCTGGAGGGGGGCCAGCACCGAAAAACTGTTTTTT.

This clone was counted between two and nine times. The chain couples TRBV4-1 to TRBJ2-7; TRBD1 agrees at 9 bases. CDR3 length equals 15 residues. The germline CDR1 and CDR2 sequences are MGHRA and YSYEKL. Unmatched junction bases numbered 5, after V lost 0 bases and J lost 5 bases. The CDR3 protein is CASSQDPGQGDEQYF. The CDR3 DNA reads TGCGCCAGCAGCCAAGATCCGGGACAGGGAGACGAGCAGTACTTC.

This chain connects TRBV9 to TRBJ1-2; TRBD1 aligns across 8 bases. This CDR3 spans 17 amino acids. Germline V gives CDR1 SGDLS, CDR2 YYNGEE. Trimming cost V 4 bases and J 1 base; bases outside gene matches: 12. DNA for the CDR3: TGTGCCAGCAGCCCCACGGCAGGGGGCGGCTTTAACTATGGCTACACCTTC. Protein: CASSPTAGGGFNYGYTF.

This clone has just a few counts. The V gene is TRBV5-6, the J gene TRBJ1-6; D is perhaps TRBD1 (6 bases). The germline V gene has CDR1 SGHDT and CDR2 YYEEEE. The CDR3 spans 14 residues. V shed 3 bases and J shed 9 bases, with 13 bases lying between them. The CDR3, as DNA: TGTGCCAGCAGCTATAAGACGGGGGCTTCACCCCTCCACTTT. Amino acid sequence: CASSYKTGASPLHF. Drawing the rest from reference TRBV5-6 and TRBJ1-6, the complete variable domain is DAGVTQSPTHLIKTRGQQVTLRCSPKSGHDTVSWYQQALGQGPQFIFQYYEEEERQRGNFPDRFSGHQFPNYSSELNVNALLLGDSALYLCASSYKTGASPLHFGNGTRLTVT.

The chain couples TRBV28 to TRBJ1-2; 7 bases are shared with TRBD1. The V and J ends lost 7 bases and 1 base, in that order; junction bases with no gene match: 3. Germline values: CDR1 MDHEN, CDR2 SYDVKM. CDR3 size: 13 residues. The CDR3 spells CASTRDSNYGYTF. The CDR3 DNA follows: TGTGCCAGCACTCGGGACAGTAACTATGGCTACACCTTC.

The V gene is TRBV6-5, the J gene TRBJ2-2, with D possibly matching TRBD1 (5 bases). This CDR3 is 13 amino acids long. Trimming pared 2 bases from V and 8 bases from J, leaving 9 bases between. The V gene's germline CDR1 is MNHEY and CDR2 SVGAGI. The DNA of the CDR3 is TGTGCCAGCAGTTACACAGGTCTGGGGGAGCTGTTTTTT. This sequence encodes CASSYTGLGELFF.

There are a few counts of this clone. The rearrangement links TRBV2 to TRBJ1-3; 7 nucleotides agree with TRBD1. This CDR3 is 14 amino acids long. Germline CDR1 SNHLY, CDR2 FYNNEI. Unmatched junction bases numbered 2, after V lost 5 bases and J lost 1 base. The CDR3 sequence: CASSSTGSGNTIYF. In nucleotides, the CDR3 is TGTGCCAGCAGTTCGACAGGGTCTGGAAACACCATATATTTT.

The V gene is TRBV29-1, the J gene TRBJ2-3, with D perhaps matching TRBD2 (6 bases). The germline V gene has CDR1 SQVTM and CDR2 ANQGSEA. Trimming pared 3 bases from V and 3 bases from J, leaving 7 bases between. CDR3 size: 12 residues. CDR3 in DNA: TGCAGCGTTGACGGGGGAACAGATACGCAGTATTTT. This translates into CSVDGGTDTQYF.

The genes are TRBV7-2 and TRBJ2-2, with D possibly TRBD2 on 6 matching bases. The CDR3 has 15 residues. The V and J ends lost 1 base and 4 bases respectively, with 10 bases between them. Germline V lookup: CDR1 SGHTA, CDR2 FQGNSA. The CDR3 loop reads CASSLERVRTGELFF. CDR3 coding DNA: TGTGCCAGCAGCTTAGAGCGGGTCCGCACCGGGGAGCTGTTTTTT.

This rearrangement joins TRBV7-2 to TRBJ1-5, with TRBD1 as a possible D gene (6 bases). Germline CDR1 SGHTA, CDR2 FQGNSA. The CDR3 has 15 amino acids. V was cut by 1 base and J by 3 bases, with 10 bases left in between. The CDR3, as DNA: TGTGCCAGCAGCTTAGTACAGGGCCCCAATCAGCCCCAGCATTTT. Encoded protein: CASSLVQGPNQPQHF. Supplemented by reference TRBV7-2 and TRBJ1-5, the full variable domain reads GAGVSQSPSNKVTEKGKDVELRCDPISGHTALYWYRQSLGQGLEFLIYFQGNSAPDKSGLPSDRFSAERTGGSVSTLTIQRTQQEDSAVYLCASSLVQGPNQPQHFGDGTRLSIL.

This clone was observed a single time. The chain uses TRBV27 and TRBJ2-5, with D possibly being TRBD2 (6 bases). Germline CDR1 MNHEY, CDR2 SMNVEV (reference sequence). The germline V and J ends were trimmed by 5 bases and 5 bases, with 15 bases remaining between them. This CDR3 spans 14 amino acids. The CDR3 region has the DNA TGTGCCAGCAGTAGCCGACTAGTTCGGGAGACCCAGTACTTC. This codes for CASSSRLVRETQYF.

The table lists this clone with a few counts. The V call is TRBV4-1, the J call TRBJ2-7, with D unclear. The CDR3 runs to 14 residues. With 4 bases removed from V and 4 bases from J, the gap between germline ends came to 14 bases. In germline, CDR1 is MGHRA, CDR2 YSYEKL. The CDR3 coding sequence is TGCGCCAGCAGCCCCTTCAAGGAAGGGTACGAGCAGTACTTC. It codes for CASSPFKEGYEQYF.

V is TRBV10-3 and J is TRBJ1-2; a weak D match, TRBD1 (5 bases). The V gene lost 6 bases and the J gene lost 1 base, with 6 bases spanning the gap. Germline V lookup: CDR1 ENHRY, CDR2 SYGVKD. The CDR3 length is 12 residues. The CDR3 loop is CAIRDNNYGYTF. In DNA form, the CDR3 reads TGTGCCATCAGGGACAATAACTATGGCTACACCTTC.

The chain joins TRBV27 to TRBJ2-7; weak D call: TRBD1 (6 bases). There are 13 residues in the CDR3. CDR1 is MNHEY and CDR2 is SMNVEV in the germline V gene (reference sequence). Trimming cost V 5 bases and J 7 bases, with 15 bases left between them. In nucleotides, the CDR3 is TGTGCCAGCAGTCAACAGGGTTGGCGGGAGCAGTACTTC. It specifies CASSQQGWREQYF.

The J gene is TRBJ1-2, the V gene TRBV28, with 9 bases that match TRBD1. Trimming removed 10 bases from V and 4 bases from J; junction bases left unmatched: 4. The CDR3 contains 12 residues. CDR1 is MDHEN and CDR2 is SYDVKM in the germline V gene. As DNA, the CDR3 is TGTGCCACCAAGACAGGGGGCTATGGCTACACCTTC. It codes for CATKTGGYGYTF.

This clone was counted between two and nine times. The chain recombines TRBV28 with TRBJ2-6; D may be TRBD1 (6 bases). Germline loops: CDR1 MDHEN, CDR2 SYDVKM. With 8 bases removed from V and 1 base from J, the gap between germline ends came to 12 bases. There are 15 residues in the CDR3. The CDR3 reads CASGDTLSGANVLTF. In DNA form, the CDR3 reads TGTGCCAGCGGGGACACCCTATCTGGGGCCAACGTCCTGACTTTC.

The V call is TRBV7-2, the J call TRBJ2-3, with no clear D. Germline-derived CDR1 and CDR2 are SGHTA and FQGNSA. V lost 3 bases and J 0 bases, leaving 7 bases between the germline ends. The CDR3 totals 14 residues. The CDR3 DNA sequence: TGTGCCAGCAGCTTGGACCACAGCACAGATACGCAGTATTTT. This sequence encodes CASSLDHSTDTQYF. The full variable domain, completed using reference TRBV7-2 and TRBJ2-3, is GAGVSQSPSNKVTEKGKDVELRCDPISGHTALYWYRQSLGQGLEFLIYFQGNSAPDKSGLPSDRFSAERTGGSVSTLTIQRTQQEDSAVYLCASSLDHSTDTQYFGPGTRLTVL.

This chain joins TRBV11-2 and TRBJ2-1; D is unresolved. Deletions cut 1 base from V and 0 bases from J, with 13 bases between. CDR1 SGHAT and CDR2 FQNNGV come from the germline V gene. The CDR3 runs 17 residues. The CDR3 region has the DNA TGTGCCAGCAGCTTAGTTGGCTTAAAGAGCTCCTACAATGAGCAGTTCTTC. Its protein is CASSLVGLKSSYNEQFF.

J is TRBJ2-7 and V is TRBV5-1, with D possibly being TRBD1 or TRBD2 (5 bases each). Germline V CDR1 and CDR2: SGHRS, YFSETQ. This CDR3 has 15 residues. Trimming shortened V by 6 bases and J by 0 bases, and 16 bases separated the two germline ends. The CDR3 coding sequence is TGCGCCAGCAAGGGGACCTCCTTACCCTCCTACGAGCAGTACTTC. This gives the protein CASKGTSLPSYEQYF.

There are many counts of this clone. CDR3 nucleotide sequence: TGTGCCAGCAGTTTCCGGGACGGAAACCGATACAATGAGCAGTTCTTC. Translated: CASSFRDGNRYNEQFF. The rearrangement joins TRBV28 to TRBJ2-1; D may be TRBD1 or TRBD2 (5 bases each). Germline CDR1 and CDR2: MDHEN and SYDVKM. The CDR3 covers 16 residues. The V end lost 3 bases, the J end lost 4 bases, and 16 bases lay between the germline ends.

This clone was counted only a few times. The chain combines TRBV7-9 with TRBJ1-4, with TRBD1 matching 7 bases. This CDR3 is 14 amino acids long. The ends lost 5 bases at V and 5 bases at J; junction bases unmatched: 5. Germline V gene data show CDR1 as SEHNR and CDR2 as FQNEAQ (reference sequence). The CDR3 region is CASSRAGQNEKLFF. CDR3 nucleotide sequence: TGTGCCAGCAGCCGCGCGGGACAGAATGAAAAACTGTTTTTT.

The chain combines TRBV29-1 with TRBJ1-1; no definite D call. Germline V lookup: CDR1 SQVTM, CDR2 ANQGSEA. There are 14 residues in the CDR3. The V end lost 3 bases, the J end lost 2 bases, and 13 bases lay between the germline ends. The CDR3 is CSVDFSTANTEAFF. CDR3 sequence (DNA): TGCAGCGTTGATTTTTCTACAGCAAACACTGAAGCTTTCTTT.

The rearrangement joins TRBV7-3 to TRBJ2-1; 8 bases align to TRBD2. Germline-derived CDR1 and CDR2 are SGHTA and FQGTGA. The CDR3 contains 16 residues. J lost 7 bases, V lost 1 base, and 9 bases had no gene match. The CDR3: CASSLSAGLGLNEQFF. As DNA, the CDR3 is TGTGCCAGCAGCTTAAGCGCGGGACTAGGATTGAATGAGCAGTTCTTC.

The chain carries TRBV11-3 and TRBJ1-2, with 7 bases aligning to TRBD1. Germline CDR1 reads SGHNT; CDR2 reads YENEEA. V was clipped by 8 bases and J by 3 bases; unmatched bases: 12. The length of the CDR3 is 15 residues. This chain's CDR3 is CASAPTGSWDYGYTF. The CDR3 bases are TGTGCCAGCGCTCCGACAGGGTCCTGGGACTATGGCTACACCTTC.

The J gene is TRBJ2-3, the V gene TRBV9; 10 nucleotides agree with TRBD2. V was clipped by 3 bases and J by 2 bases; unmatched bases: 6. Germline V lookup: CDR1 SGDLS, CDR2 YYNGEE. The CDR3 contains 16 residues. The chain's CDR3 is CASSALLAGVTDTQYF. The CDR3 DNA reads TGTGCCAGCAGCGCCCTGCTAGCGGGGGTCACAGATACGCAGTATTTT.